Detailed here is one T cell receptor (beta chain). It was second doses at about 4 or about 12 weeks that were pooled. Here immunoSEQ multiplex PCR was the method, and the copy in TCRdb shows in-frame clones only, minus some. This table has some 120,000 clones, 65% to 90% appearing once. This entry belongs to a study of T cell responses to AZD1222 COVID-19 vaccine. The CDR3 spans 15 residues. V was clipped by 5 bases and J by 4 bases; unmatched bases: 5. Germline V gene sequence: CDR1 SGHVS, CDR2 FQNEAQ. The sample was peripheral blood, taken 28 days after the second AZD1222 dose. The V and J genes are TRBV7-8 and TRBJ1-2; 12 bases are a match to TRBD1. The origin of this receptor is an adult who received the AZD1222 COVID-19 vaccine. As DNA, the CDR3 is TGTGCCAGCAGCCTCGGGACAGGGGGCGTCTATGGCTACACCTTC. Translated: CASSLGTGGVYGYTF.